What follows describes a single TCR beta chain. With 60 Vbeta and 13 Jbeta primers, the PCR was carried out. Profiled with immunoSEQ multiplex PCR; TCRdb holds only in-frame clones, not every one. The data show 60,000 or so clones, about 72% seen once. This sample was taken from a study of cytomegalovirus exposure and HLA in healthy donors. CDR1 and CDR2 (germline): SGHTA, FQGNSA. V lost 5 bases, J lost 3 bases, and 6 bases stayed unmatched. The CDR3 spans 14 residues. The chain combines TRBV7-2 with TRBJ2-5; 7 positions match TRBD1. This sequence originates from a man aged 50 to 60 in good health and CMV-seropositive. Material for sequencing was PBMCs. The CDR3 spells CASSDRDSKETQYF. The CDR3 nucleotides read TGTGCCAGCAGCGACCGGGACAGTAAAGAGACCCAGTACTTC.